The sequence of this T cell receptor (beta chain) was determined in a study of cytomegalovirus exposure and HLA in healthy donors. Study-level findings and limits: Whilst most TCR sequences proved rare, a subset of public TCRs occurred across many donors. The authors enumerated roughly 180 TCR beta chains as linked to cytomegalovirus.

This CDR3 is built from 14 residues. Trimming cost V 2 bases and J 0 bases, with 5 bases left between them. Per germline, CDR1 GTSNPN and CDR2 SVGIG (reference sequence). PCR primers comprised 60 Vbeta and 13 Jbeta primers. Sequenced by immunoSEQ multiplex PCR; TCRdb stores in-frame clones only, minus some. The sample contains about 150,000 clones, over 75% of which appear only once. Comments on this clone: Antigen: not known.

This receptor was taken from a man aged 30-40 years in good health. Sequencing was performed on PBMCs. The chain is built from TRBV30 and TRBJ1-6; no clear D. CDR3 sequence reads: CAWSPSSYNSPLHF. The CDR3 DNA sequence: TGTGCCTGGAGTCCGAGCTCCTATAATTCACCCCTCCACTTT. Variable domain in full (rest from reference TRBV30 and TRBJ1-6): SQTIHQWPATLVQPVGSPLSLECTVEGTSNPNLYWYRQAAGRGLQLLFYSVGIGQISSEVPQNLSASRPQDRQFILSSKKLLLSDSGFYLCAWSPSSYNSPLHFGNGTRLTVT.